The entry that follows covers one TCR beta chain sequence. The record originates from a study of follicular helper T cells after annual influenza vaccination. Documented time point: 2015-2016 season, pre-vaccination. Per time point, about 40-110 mL of blood was sampled. Here immunoSEQ multiplex PCR was the method, and the copy in TCRdb shows in-frame clones only, minus some. The data hold 1,400 or so clones, with approximately 85% observed a single time. Material: CXCR5+ CD38+ circulating T follicular helper cells from blood, obtained on the day of influenza vaccination. Stated subset: circulating Tfh, non-naive CD4+CXCR5+PD-1+ (ICOS+CD38+ or ICOS-CD38-). This receptor was identified in an adult who received the influenza vaccine.

The CDR3 DNA is TGCGCCAGCAGAACCGGGACAGATTCTTTGGACTATGGCTACACCTTC. Protein sequence: CASRTGTDSLDYGYTF. The V call is TRBV5-1, the J call TRBJ1-2, with TRBD1 matching 7 bases. The trim removed 5 bases at V and 3 bases at J, leaving 13 bases unmatched. This CDR3 has 16 amino acids. Germline V gene sequence: CDR1 SGHRS, CDR2 YFSETQ.